This T cell receptor beta chain was obtained from a study of beta chain features in type 1 diabetes. Reverse transcribing all isolated RNA meant expressed TCRB transcripts were sequenced. TCRdb's copy holds only in-frame clones and misses some; the assay was immunoSEQ multiplex PCR. Of over 40,000 clones listed, roughly 45% were seen once; the top ten hold about 0.25%. Trimming removed 6 bases at V and 10 bases at J, with 17 bases between. CDR3 length equals 13 residues. Germline V gene lookup returns CDR1 SGHNT and CDR2 YENEEA. Specimen: stem cell memory CD4+ T cells from blood. The receptor was isolated from a young woman in good health. The V gene is TRBV11-3, the J gene TRBJ2-3; TRBD2 might be the D (6 bases). The CDR3 region is CASSAVSGGAQYF. The CDR3 DNA follows: TGTGCCAGCAGTGCCGTCTCTGGAGGGGCGCAGTATTTT.